Below, one T cell receptor beta chain is given with its context. The germline V and J ends were trimmed by 7 bases and 6 bases, with 18 bases remaining between them. Germline CDR1 SEHNR, CDR2 FQNEAQ (reference sequence). The CDR3 covers 14 residues. The data derive from a study of shared clonotypes between healthy human individuals. For unsorted samples, genomic DNA was extracted from 80 million to 100 million PBMCs. The authors distributed each subset's genomic DNA evenly over several immunoSEQ plates. DNA input for the unsorted PBMC replicate PCRs was roughly 330 ng, roughly 33,000 T cell genomes. The assay was immunoSEQ multiplex PCR, and TCRdb's table has in-frame clones only and misses some. The sample holds fewer than 650,000 clones, over 65% seen once.

The rearrangement joins TRBV7-9 to TRBJ1-2; D is possibly TRBD1 (6 bases). Specimen: PBMCs. The source is a woman aged 40 to 49 in good health. Some clones in this sample may be carry-over from other donors' samples. This CDR3 is CASTPSQGSDGYTF. CDR3 sequence (DNA): TGTGCCAGCACCCCCTCTCAGGGGTCGGATGGCTACACCTTC.